The following is a T cell receptor beta chain sequence with its context. The source of the sample is a study of control samples from healthy donors and cancer patients. CDR1 is LNHDA and CDR2 is SQIVND in the germline V gene (reference sequence). V lost 3 bases and J lost 2, with 11 bases in between. The CDR3 has 14 amino acids. Sequenced by immunoSEQ multiplex PCR; TCRdb stores in-frame clones only, minus some. The data show 130,000 or so clones, more than 70% seen once. V usage is TRBV19 and J usage is TRBJ2-7, with D unresolved. This TCR derives from a man aged 45 to 65 in good health. Sequencing used blood. The CDR3 bases are TGTGCCAGTAGTATTCAGGTCCTGGCCTACGAGCAGTACTTC. Protein sequence: CASSIQVLAYEQYF.